The 5 T cell receptor beta chains listed next were all sequenced from one sample in a study of siplizumab effects on memory and regulatory T cells. No antigens are known for them. Coculture of mixed lymphocyte reaction cells was performed at 37°C for 5 to 6 days. Profiled with immunoSEQ multiplex PCR; TCRdb holds only in-frame clones, not every one. The sample includes 9,500 to 13,000 clones, around 40% of them seen just once. Material for sequencing was CFSE-low (dividing) CD8+ T cells sorted from an allogeneic mixed lymphocyte reaction. The source of these receptors is a human donor in good health; the cells came from an allogeneic mixed lymphocyte reaction.

In its sample, this clone was seen many times. The V and J genes are TRBV7-9 and TRBJ2-5; D possibly corresponds to TRBD2 (6 bases). Germline V gene lookup returns CDR1 SEHNR and CDR2 FQNEAQ (reference sequence). V gave up 5 bases and J gave up 4 bases, with 14 bases separating them. This CDR3 comprises 14 residues. CDR3 in amino acids: CASSQERARETQYF. DNA for the CDR3: TGTGCCAGCAGCCAAGAGCGGGCGAGAGAGACCCAGTACTTC. The full variable domain, completed using reference TRBV7-9 and TRBJ2-5, is DTGVSQNPRHKITKRGQNVTFRCDPISEHNRLYWYRQTLGQGPEFLTYFQNEAQLEKSRLLSDRFSAERPKGSFSTLEIQRTEQGDSAMYLCASSQERARETQYFGPGTRLLVL.

This clone was observed a handful of times. The chain recombines TRBV4-3 with TRBJ1-1; possible D gene TRBD1, 5 bases. Per germline, CDR1 LGHNA and CDR2 YSLEER. The CDR3 is 17 residues long. V lost 2 bases and J 2 bases, leaving 18 bases between the germline ends. CDR3 loop: CASSQLPRDAVNTEAFF. CDR3 sequence (DNA): TGCGCCAGCAGCCAACTACCCCGGGACGCAGTCAACACTGAAGCTTTCTTT.

The table lists this clone with a few counts. The gene calls are TRBV9 and TRBJ2-3; D ambiguous. The germline gives CDR1 SGDLS, CDR2 YYNGEE. CDR3 size: 13 residues. V dropped 2 bases and J dropped 4 bases, with 8 bases sitting between them. The CDR3 DNA follows: TGTGCCAGCAGCGTGGATAGCTCAGATACGCAGTATTTT. Translation: CASSVDSSDTQYF.

This chain uses TRBV4-1 with TRBJ2-3; D could derive from TRBD1 or TRBD2 (6 bases each). The V and J ends lost 0 bases and 6 bases respectively, with 13 bases between them. This CDR3 has 15 amino acids. CDR1 and CDR2 from the germline V gene are MGHRA and YSYEKL. The CDR3 is CASSQDTAGGDTQYF. CDR3 bases: TGCGCCAGCAGCCAAGACACCGCCGGGGGCGATACGCAGTATTTT.

The chain carries TRBV11-3 and TRBJ1-1; D possibly corresponds to TRBD1 (6 bases). CDR1 and CDR2 (germline): SGHNT, YENEEA. Trimming cost V 4 bases and J 1 base, with 13 bases left between them. This CDR3 is 15 amino acids long. CDR3 nucleotides: TGTGCCAGCAGCTCTCTACAGGGTTGGAACACTGAAGCTTTCTTT. It codes for CASSSLQGWNTEAFF.